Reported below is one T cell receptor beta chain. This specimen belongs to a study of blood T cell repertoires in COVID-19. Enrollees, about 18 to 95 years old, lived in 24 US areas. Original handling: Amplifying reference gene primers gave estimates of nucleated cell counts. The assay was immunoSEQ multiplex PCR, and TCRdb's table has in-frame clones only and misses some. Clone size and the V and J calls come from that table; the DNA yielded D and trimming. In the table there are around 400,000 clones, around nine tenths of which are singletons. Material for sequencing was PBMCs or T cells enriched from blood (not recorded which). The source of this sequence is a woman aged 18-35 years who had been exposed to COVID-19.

CDR3 nucleotide sequence: TGTGCCAGCAGCTGGAGCAGGGGGCTTTCACCCCTCCACTTT. Translated, it gives CASSWSRGLSPLHF. This sequence joins TRBV7-9 and TRBJ1-6; the match to TRBD1 covers 8 bases. This CDR3 region has 14 residues. Trimming at V came to 4 bases and at J to 9 bases, leaving 5 bases not matched to a gene. Per germline, CDR1 SEHNR and CDR2 FQNEAQ (reference sequence).